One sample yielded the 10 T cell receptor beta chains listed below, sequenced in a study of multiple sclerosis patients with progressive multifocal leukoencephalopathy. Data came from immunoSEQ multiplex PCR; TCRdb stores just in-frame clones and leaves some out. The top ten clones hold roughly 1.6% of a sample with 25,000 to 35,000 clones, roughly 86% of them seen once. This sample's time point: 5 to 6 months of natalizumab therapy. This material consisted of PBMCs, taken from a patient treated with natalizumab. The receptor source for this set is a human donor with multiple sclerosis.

In nucleotides, the CDR3 is TGTGCCAGCAGCCCGTCAAGTGGTACAGGGTTAATCGGCTACACCTTC. Translated: CASSPSSGTGLIGYTF. V and J are TRBV14 and TRBJ1-2, with D perhaps TRBD1 (6 bases). Per germline, CDR1 SGHDN and CDR2 FVKESK. The CDR3 covers 16 residues. Trimming cost V 4 bases and J 8 bases, with 23 bases left between them.

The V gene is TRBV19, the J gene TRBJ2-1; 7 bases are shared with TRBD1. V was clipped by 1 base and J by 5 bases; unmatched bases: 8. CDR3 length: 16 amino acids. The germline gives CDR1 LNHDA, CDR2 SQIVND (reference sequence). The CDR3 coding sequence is TGTGCCAGTAGTATAGGGCGACAGGGTTTGGACAATGAGCAGTTCTTC. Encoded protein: CASSIGRQGLDNEQFF.

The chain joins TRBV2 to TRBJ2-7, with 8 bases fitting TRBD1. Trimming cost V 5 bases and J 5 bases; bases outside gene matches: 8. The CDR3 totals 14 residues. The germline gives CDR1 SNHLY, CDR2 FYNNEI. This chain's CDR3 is CASSLMTGENEQYF. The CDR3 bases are TGTGCCAGCAGTCTAATGACAGGGGAGAACGAGCAGTACTTC.

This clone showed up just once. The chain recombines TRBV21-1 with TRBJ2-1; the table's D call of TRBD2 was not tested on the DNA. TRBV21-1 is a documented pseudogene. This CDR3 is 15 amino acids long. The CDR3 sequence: CASSKVGTSGIQQFF. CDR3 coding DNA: TGTGCCAGCAGCAAAGTAGGGACTAGCGGGATCCAGCAGTTCTTC.

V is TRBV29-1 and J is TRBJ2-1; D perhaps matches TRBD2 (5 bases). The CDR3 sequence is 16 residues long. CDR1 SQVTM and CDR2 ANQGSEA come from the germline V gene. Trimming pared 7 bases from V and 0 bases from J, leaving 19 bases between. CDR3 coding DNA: TGCAGCGCTGAGCCTCGAGGGCGAATCTCCTACAATGAGCAGTTCTTC. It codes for CSAEPRGRISYNEQFF.

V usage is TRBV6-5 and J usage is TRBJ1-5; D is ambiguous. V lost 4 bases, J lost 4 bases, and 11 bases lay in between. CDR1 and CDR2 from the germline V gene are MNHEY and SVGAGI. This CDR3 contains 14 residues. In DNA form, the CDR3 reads TGTGCCAGCAGTTCCGGCGAGAGAAATCAGCCCCAGCATTTT. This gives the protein CASSSGERNQPQHF.

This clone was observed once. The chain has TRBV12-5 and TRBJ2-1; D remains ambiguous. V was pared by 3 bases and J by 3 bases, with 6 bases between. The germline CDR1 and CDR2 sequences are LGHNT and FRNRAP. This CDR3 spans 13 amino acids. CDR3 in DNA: TGTGCTAGTGGTTTTGAGTTCTACAATGAGCAGTTCTTC. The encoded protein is CASGFEFYNEQFF.

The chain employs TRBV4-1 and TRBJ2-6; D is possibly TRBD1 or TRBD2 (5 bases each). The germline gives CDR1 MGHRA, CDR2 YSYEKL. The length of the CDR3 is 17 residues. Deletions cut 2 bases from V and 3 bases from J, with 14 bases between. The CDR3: CASSQSGAMGGANVLTF. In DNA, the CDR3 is TGCGCCAGCAGCCAATCCGGGGCCATGGGTGGGGCCAACGTCCTGACTTTC.

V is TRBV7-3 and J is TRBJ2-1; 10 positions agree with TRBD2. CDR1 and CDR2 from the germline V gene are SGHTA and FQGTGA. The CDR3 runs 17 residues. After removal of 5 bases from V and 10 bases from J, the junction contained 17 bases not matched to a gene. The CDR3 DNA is TGTGCCAGCAGCCCCTTTGGTAGTCTAGCGGGAGATGGGGAGCAGTTCTTC. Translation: CASSPFGSLAGDGEQFF.

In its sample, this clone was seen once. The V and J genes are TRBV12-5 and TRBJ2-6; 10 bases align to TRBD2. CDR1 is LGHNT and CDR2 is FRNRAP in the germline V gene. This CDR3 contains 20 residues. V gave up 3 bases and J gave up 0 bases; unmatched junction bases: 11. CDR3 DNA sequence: TGTGCTAGTGGTTTTCGTGCCGGGACTAGCGTTTTCTCTGGGGCCAACGTCCTGACTTTC. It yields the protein CASGFRAGTSVFSGANVLTF.